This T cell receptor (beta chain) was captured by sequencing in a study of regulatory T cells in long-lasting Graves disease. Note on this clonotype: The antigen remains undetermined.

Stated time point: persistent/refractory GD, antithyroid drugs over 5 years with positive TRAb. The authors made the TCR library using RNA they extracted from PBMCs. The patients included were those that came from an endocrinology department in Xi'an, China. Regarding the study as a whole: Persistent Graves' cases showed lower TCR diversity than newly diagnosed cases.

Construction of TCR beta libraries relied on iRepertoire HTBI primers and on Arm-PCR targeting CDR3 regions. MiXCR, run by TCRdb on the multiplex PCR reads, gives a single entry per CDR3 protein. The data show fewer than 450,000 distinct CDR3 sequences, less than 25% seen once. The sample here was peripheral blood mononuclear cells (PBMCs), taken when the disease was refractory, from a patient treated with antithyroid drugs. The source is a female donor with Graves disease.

The CDR3: CASSQDRTGYSGNTIYF. CDR3 bases: TGTGCCAGCAGCCAAGATAGGACAGGCTACTCTGGAAACACCATATATTTT. The rearrangement links TRBV4-2 to TRBJ1-3; 7 bases agree with TRBD1. Per the germline V gene, CDR1 is LGHNA and CDR2 is YNFKEQ. The CDR3 loop spans 17 amino acids. V shed 0 bases and J 0 bases; nucleotides not matched to a gene: 5.